These 29 T cell receptor beta chains were all obtained from the same sample, sequenced in a study of shared clonotypes between healthy human individuals. The protocol was immunoSEQ multiplex PCR, while the TCRdb copy is restricted to in-frame clones and leaves out a portion. This sample has 1.6 million or so clones; approximately 98.5% occur once, and the top ten carry about 0.4%. Sequencing used naive CD4+ T cells sorted from blood. Sample subset: CD45RA+ positively selected. The receptors derive from a man aged 30-40 years in good health.

This chain uses TRBV12-5 with TRBJ1-1; D is unresolved. Germline CDR1 reads LGHNT; CDR2 reads FRNRAP. This CDR3 has 18 amino acids. Trimming shortened V by 1 base and J by 0 bases, and 18 bases separated the two germline ends. CDR3 nucleotides: TGTGCTAGTGGTTTGGCGCGTCCGGGAAACATCATGAACACTGAAGCTTTCTTT. It translates to CASGLARPGNIMNTEAFF.

The rearrangement uses TRBV7-6 and TRBJ1-1; no reliable D call. Per the germline V gene, CDR1 is SGHVS and CDR2 is FNYEAQ. The CDR3 spans 13 residues. V was cut by 0 bases and J by 5 bases, with 7 bases left in between. CDR3 region: CASSLAEETEAFF. The CDR3 DNA follows: TGTGCCAGCAGCTTAGCGGAGGAGACTGAAGCTTTCTTT.

This clone was counted a single time. CDR3 protein: CASNPGEPAGNTIYF. In DNA, the CDR3 is TGTGCCAGCAATCCCGGAGAGCCGGCTGGAAACACCATATATTTT. The V gene is TRBV27, the J gene TRBJ1-3; D is unresolved. The V gene lost 7 bases and the J gene lost 2 bases, with 15 bases spanning the gap. CDR3 size: 15 residues. Germline CDR1 MNHEY, CDR2 SMNVEV (reference sequence).

The rearrangement links TRBV27 to TRBJ2-7, with D tentatively TRBD1 or TRBD2 (5 bases each). The length of the CDR3 is 16 residues. V dropped 2 bases and J dropped 7 bases, with 21 bases sitting between them. CDR1 is MNHEY, CDR2 SMNVEV, per germline (reference sequence). CDR3: CASSLLLPGLGREQYF. CDR3 DNA: TGTGCCAGCAGTTTACTTCTACCAGGACTGGGGCGGGAGCAGTACTTC.

V usage is TRBV28 and J usage is TRBJ2-1; 9 nucleotides line up with TRBD2. Germline loops: CDR1 MDHEN, CDR2 SYDVKM. The CDR3 consists of 14 residues. The ends lost 5 bases at V and 5 bases at J; junction bases unmatched: 4. The CDR3 is CASSRSGRDNEQFF. CDR3 nucleotides: TGTGCCAGCAGTCGTAGCGGGAGAGACAATGAGCAGTTCTTC.

The chain's CDR3 is CAYGRDSTHYNEQFF. DNA for the CDR3: TGTGCCTATGGACGGGACTCTACTCACTACAATGAGCAGTTCTTC. The chain uses TRBV30 and TRBJ2-1, with TRBD2 as a possible D gene (6 bases). Germline CDR1 and CDR2: GTSNPN and SVGIG (reference sequence). The CDR3 covers 15 residues. The germline V and J ends were trimmed by 7 bases and 3 bases, with 19 bases remaining between them.

This sequence joins TRBV10-1 and TRBJ2-7; 11 positions match TRBD1. After removal of 5 bases from V and 2 bases from J, the junction contained 5 bases not matched to a gene. CDR3 length: 15 residues. Per germline, CDR1 WNHNN and CDR2 SYGVQD (reference sequence). The DNA of the CDR3 is TGCGCCAGCAGTCGTGGGACAGGGGGGGCCTACGAGCAGTACTTC. It specifies CASSRGTGGAYEQYF.

The genes are TRBV9 and TRBJ2-3, with TRBD1 matching 9 bases. The germline CDR1 and CDR2 sequences are SGDLS and YYNGEE. Unmatched junction bases numbered 13, after V lost 4 bases and J lost 4 bases. The CDR3 extends over 17 amino acids. Written as DNA, the CDR3 is TGTGCCAGCAGCCCTTTTGGGGGACAGGGATCCGCAGATACGCAGTATTTT. It encodes CASSPFGGQGSADTQYF.

The chain has TRBV10-1 and TRBJ2-7; D ambiguous. The CDR3 consists of 14 residues. V dropped 2 bases and J dropped 2 bases, with 10 bases sitting between them. CDR1 WNHNN and CDR2 SYGVQD come from the germline V gene (reference sequence). The CDR3: CASSERWKPYEQYF. DNA of the CDR3: TGCGCCAGCAGTGAGCGATGGAAACCCTACGAGCAGTACTTC.

The CDR3 DNA is TGTGCGACGACACGAGCTAGCACAGATACGCAGTATTTT. Its translation is CATTRASTDTQYF. The chain employs TRBV6-1 and TRBJ2-3; D not resolved. The germline V gene encodes CDR1 MNHNS and CDR2 SASEGT. The CDR3 spans 13 residues.

The chain joins TRBV29-1 to TRBJ2-7; D possibly corresponds to TRBD2 (6 bases). CDR1 SQVTM and CDR2 ANQGSEA come from the germline V gene. Trimming cost V 4 bases and J 3 bases, with 7 bases left between them. The length of the CDR3 is 11 residues. The CDR3 protein is CSVGEVYEQYF. The DNA for the CDR3 is TGCAGCGTTGGGGAGGTCTACGAGCAGTACTTC.

The chain couples TRBV5-1 to TRBJ1-4; 8 bases align to TRBD1. Trimming removed 7 bases from V and 7 bases from J; junction bases left unmatched: 9. The CDR3 covers 14 residues. Germline-derived CDR1 and CDR2 are SGHRS and YFSETQ. CDR3 in amino acids: CASRTGTGGEKLFF. In DNA form, the CDR3 reads TGCGCCAGCCGTACCGGGACAGGAGGTGAAAAACTGTTTTTT.

The chain employs TRBV30 and TRBJ1-2, with TRBD1 as a possible D gene (5 bases). The germline V gene has CDR1 GTSNPN and CDR2 SVGIG (reference sequence). The CDR3 is 10 residues long. Trimming removed 5 bases at V and 8 bases at J, with 9 bases between. CDR3 bases: TGTGCCTGGGGTGGGGCAGGCTACACCTTC. Translating it yields CAWGGAGYTF.

This sequence joins TRBV19 and TRBJ2-1, with 7 positions matching TRBD1. J gave up 7 bases and V 0 bases, and 24 bases lay outside the gene matches. The CDR3 has 21 amino acids. Germline lookup yields CDR1 LNHDA and CDR2 SQIVND (reference sequence). In nucleotides, the CDR3 is TGTGCCAGTAGTATAGACCCCGACAGGGTCCGTCGGATAACTACGAGGAATGAGCAGTTCTTC. Its protein product is CASSIDPDRVRRITTRNEQFF.

The chain recombines TRBV7-2 with TRBJ2-5; D may correspond to TRBD1 or TRBD2 (5 bases each). This CDR3 has 16 amino acids. Germline CDR1 reads SGHTA; CDR2 reads FQGNSA. V was clipped by 3 bases and J by 4 bases, with 18 bases between them. CDR3: CASSLGEPRVRETQYF. The CDR3 nucleotides read TGTGCCAGCAGCTTGGGAGAACCCAGGGTGAGAGAGACCCAGTACTTC.

The chain links TRBV7-2 to TRBJ2-3, with D uncertain. With 3 bases removed from V and 0 bases from J, the gap between germline ends came to 7 bases. CDR1 is SGHTA and CDR2 is FQGNSA in the germline V gene. CDR3 length: 14 amino acids. CDR3 DNA sequence: TGTGCCAGCAGCTTCGTCCGGAGCACAGATACGCAGTATTTT. This gives the protein CASSFVRSTDTQYF.

The count of this clone is one. The rearrangement joins TRBV7-2 to TRBJ1-4, with D uncertain. This CDR3 is built from 15 residues. Trimming took 5 bases from V and 0 from J, leaving 10 bases between them. Germline V gene lookup returns CDR1 SGHTA and CDR2 FQGNSA. The CDR3 DNA reads as TGTGCCAGCAGCCCCGACATCGCAACTAATGAAAAACTGTTTTTT. Its protein is CASSPDIATNEKLFF.

The gene calls are TRBV5-1 and TRBJ1-2; TRBD1 aligns across 9 bases. Trimming took 4 bases from V and 6 from J; bases not matched to a gene: 10. Germline loops: CDR1 SGHRS, CDR2 YFSETQ. The length of the CDR3 is 15 residues. CDR3 coding DNA: TGCGCCAGCAGCGTAAACTTACAGGGGGCGGATGGCTACACCTTC. Protein: CASSVNLQGADGYTF.

The V gene is TRBV7-2, the J gene TRBJ2-7; 7 nucleotides agree with TRBD2. V dropped 2 bases and J dropped 3; count of bases not matched to a gene: 16. The germline V gene encodes CDR1 SGHTA and CDR2 FQGNSA. This CDR3 has 18 amino acids. The CDR3 region is CASSLFPAGSSFVYEQYF. The DNA of the CDR3 is TGTGCCAGCAGCTTATTTCCAGCGGGATCTTCTTTTGTCTACGAGCAGTACTTC.

The V gene is TRBV27, the J gene TRBJ2-7; 10 bases agree with TRBD2. CDR3 length equals 15 residues. Germline values: CDR1 MNHEY, CDR2 SMNVEV (reference sequence). Germline trimming cut 6 bases from V and 2 bases from J; bases unmatched to any gene: 7. The CDR3 here is CASRTVAGGTYEQYF. CDR3 nucleotide sequence: TGTGCCAGCAGAACAGTAGCGGGGGGAACCTACGAGCAGTACTTC.

This chain uses TRBV7-9 with TRBJ1-3; TRBD1 agrees at 8 bases. The CDR3 runs 17 residues. J gave up 2 bases and V 5 bases, and 11 bases lay outside the gene matches. The V gene's germline CDR1 is SEHNR and CDR2 FQNEAQ (reference sequence). The CDR3 sequence is CASSPPDRVVTGNTIYF. CDR3 DNA sequence: TGTGCCAGCAGCCCGCCGGACAGGGTAGTAACTGGAAACACCATATATTTT.

Worth noting for this clone: Other DNA sequences of this sample code for an identical CDR3. The chain couples TRBV7-3 to TRBJ2-1; D not certain. V lost 4 bases and J 5 bases, leaving 6 bases between the germline ends. This CDR3 is 12 amino acids long. CDR1 is SGHTA, CDR2 FQGTGA, per germline. CDR3 residues: CASSSQDNEQFF. The CDR3 region has the DNA TGTGCCAGCAGCTCTCAGGACAATGAGCAGTTCTTC. Full variable domain (remainder filled in from reference TRBV7-3 and TRBJ2-1): GAGVSQTPSNKVTEKGKYVELRCDPISGHTALYWYRQSLGQGPEFLIYFQGTGAADDSGLPNDRFFAVRPEGSVSTLKIQRTERGDSAVYLCASSSQDNEQFFGPGTRLTVL.

The rearrangement joins TRBV18 to TRBJ2-2, with TRBD1 as a possible D gene (6 bases). The length of the CDR3 is 15 residues. The ends were cut back, 5 bases at V and 1 base at J, with 11 bases in the middle. Germline V CDR1 and CDR2: KGHSH, LQKENI. This chain's CDR3 is CASSFGQLNTGELFF. In DNA, the CDR3 is TGTGCCAGCTCATTCGGACAGTTGAACACCGGGGAGCTGTTTTTT. Full variable domain (missing parts from reference TRBV18 and TRBJ2-2): NAGVMQNPRHLVRRRGQEARLRCSPMKGHSHVYWYRQLPEEGLKFMVYLQKENIIDESGMPKERFSAEFPKEGPSILRIQQVVRGDSAAYFCASSFGQLNTGELFFGEGSRLTVL.

The chain combines TRBV5-1 with TRBJ1-2; 7 bases agree with TRBD1. Germline lookup yields CDR1 SGHRS and CDR2 YFSETQ. The CDR3 loop spans 13 amino acids. The trim removed 4 bases at V and 7 bases at J, leaving 7 bases unmatched. CDR3 DNA sequence: TGCGCCAGCAGCGCGACAGGGACGATTGGCTACACCTTC. Translating gives CASSATGTIGYTF.

The V and J genes are TRBV7-9 and TRBJ2-1; D ambiguous. The germline V gene has CDR1 SEHNR and CDR2 FQNEAQ (reference sequence). This CDR3 has 15 amino acids. Trimming left V 4 bases short and J 0 bases short, with 10 bases between. The CDR3 sequence: CASSSYESSYNEQFF. The CDR3 DNA reads TGTGCCAGCAGCTCCTACGAGAGCTCCTACAATGAGCAGTTCTTC.

The V and J genes are TRBV6-5 and TRBJ2-4, with a possible D match to TRBD1 (5 bases). The CDR3 is 12 amino acids. Germline V lookup: CDR1 MNHEY, CDR2 SVGAGI. V was pared by 6 bases and J by 9 bases, with 12 bases between. The CDR3 DNA follows: TGTGCCAGCAGATCAGGGTTGGGCATTCAGTACTTC. Its translation is CASRSGLGIQYF.

V gene TRBV5-6 combines with J gene TRBJ1-5; D is unclear. V shed 4 bases and J shed 2 bases, with 10 bases lying between them. The CDR3 is 14 amino acids. CDR1 SGHDT and CDR2 YYEEEE come from the germline V gene. The CDR3 coding sequence is TGTGCCAGCAGCAAACGGAGTCGCAATCAGCCCCAGCATTTT. Residues: CASSKRSRNQPQHF.

This chain links TRBV12-1 with TRBJ2-3; TRBD2, the table's D call, lacks a check against the DNA. TRBV12-1 is designated a pseudogene. This CDR3 spans 17 amino acids. The CDR3 loop is CASSFGLAGRDTDTQYF. CDR3 coding DNA: TGTGCCAGCAGCTTCGGACTAGCGGGACGGGACACAGATACGCAGTATTTT.

The chain uses TRBV7-2 and TRBJ2-7, with 10 bases aligning to TRBD2. Germline V gives CDR1 SGHTA, CDR2 FQGNSA. CDR3 length: 18 residues. The V and J ends lost 6 bases and 0 bases, in that order; junction bases with no gene match: 14. CDR3 DNA: TGTGCCAGCAGTCTGATTATCGGTTCTAGCGGGAGCTCCTACGAGCAGTACTTC. This sequence encodes CASSLIIGSSGSSYEQYF. The full variable domain, with the rest looked up from reference TRBV7-2 and TRBJ2-7, is GAGVSQSPSNKVTEKGKDVELRCDPISGHTALYWYRQSLGQGLEFLIYFQGNSAPDKSGLPSDRFSAERTGGSVSTLTIQRTQQEDSAVYLCASSLIIGSSGSSYEQYFGPGTRLTVT.